This T cell receptor beta chain is from a study of T cells in Graves' hyperthyroidism and ophthalmopathy. For ophthalmopathy patients, the Clinical Activity Score was at least 3 and the NOSPECS grade at least 4; duration was under 3 months. Amplified TCR beta CDR3 regions came from RNA transcripts. First-round RT-PCR of the TCR CDR3 relied on the HTBI primer set. TCRdb re-called the multiplex PCR reads with MiXCR, one entry per CDR3 protein. The sample consists of 500,000 to 750,000 distinct CDR3 sequences, 14% of them appearing once. This clonotype was detected a few times. Germline V gene lookup returns CDR1 SEHNR and CDR2 FQNEAQ (reference sequence). V was shortened by 5 bases and J by 6 bases, with 16 bases between the two germline ends. CDR3 length: 15 amino acids.

Sequences were obtained from blood. The sequence derives from a woman aged 18-35 years with Graves' ophthalmopathy. The V call is TRBV7-9, the J call TRBJ2-2; D uncertain. CDR3 loop: CASSDAVGIAGELFF. The CDR3 DNA follows: TGTGCCAGCAGCGACGCAGTGGGAATCGCCGGGGAGCTGTTTTTT. The complete variable domain, with remaining parts taken from reference TRBV7-9 and TRBJ2-2, reads DTGVSQNPRHKITKRGQNVTFRCDPISEHNRLYWYRQTLGQGPEFLTYFQNEAQLEKSRLLSDRFSAERPKGSFSTLEIQRTEQGDSAMYLCASSDAVGIAGELFFGEGSRLTVL.